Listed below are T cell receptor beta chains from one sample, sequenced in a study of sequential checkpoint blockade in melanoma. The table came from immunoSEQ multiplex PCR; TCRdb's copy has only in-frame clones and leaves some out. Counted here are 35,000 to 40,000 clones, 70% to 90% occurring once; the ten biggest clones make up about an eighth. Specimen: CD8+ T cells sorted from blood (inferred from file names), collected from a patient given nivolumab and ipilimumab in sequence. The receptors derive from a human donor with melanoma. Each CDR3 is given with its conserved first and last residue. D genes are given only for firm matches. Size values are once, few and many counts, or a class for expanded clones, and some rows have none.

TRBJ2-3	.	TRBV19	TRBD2	TGTGCCAGTAGTATAAATCTGGCTAGCGGGGACACAGATACGCAGTATTTT	CASSINLASGDTDTQYF
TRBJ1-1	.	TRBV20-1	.	TGCAGTGTCCCCGGGGGCACTGAAGCTTTCTTT	CSVPGGTEAFF
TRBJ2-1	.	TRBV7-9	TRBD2	TGTGCCAGCAGCTTAGATAGCGGGGCAGGCAATGAGCAGTTCTTC	CASSLDSGAGNEQFF
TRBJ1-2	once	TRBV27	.	TGTGCCAGCAGCGATACAGGGCTTGGCTACACCTTC	CASSDTGLGYTF
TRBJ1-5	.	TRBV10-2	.	TGCGCCAGCAGTGAGTCCGTCAGGGAACGAGGAAGCAATCAGCCCCAGCATTTT	CASSESVRERGSNQPQHF
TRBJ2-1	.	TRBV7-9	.	TGTGCCAGCAGCTTAGTGCTTCAGGGTGAGCAGTTCTTC	CASSLVLQGEQFF
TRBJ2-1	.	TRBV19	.	TGTGCCAGTAGTTGGGGCAGGTCCTACAATGAGCAGTTCTTC	CASSWGRSYNEQFF
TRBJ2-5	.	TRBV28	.	TGTGCCAGCAGTTTAGGGCGGGGACGGGAAGAGACCCAGTACTTC	CASSLGRGREETQYF
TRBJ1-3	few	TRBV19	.	TGTGCCAGTAGTATGTCCTCCTCTGGAAACACCATATATTTT	CASSMSSSGNTIYF
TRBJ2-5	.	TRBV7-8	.	TGTGCCAGCAGCTTAGGACAGAGGTACCAAGAGACCCAGTACTTC	CASSLGQRYQETQYF
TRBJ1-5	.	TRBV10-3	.	TGTGCCATCACGGGGGGGTTTAGTCAGCCCCAGCATTTT	CAITGGFSQPQHF
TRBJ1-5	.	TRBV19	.	TGTGCCAGTAGTAACTTGTTAGGAGGTAGCAATCAGCCCCAGCATTTT	CASSNLLGGSNQPQHF
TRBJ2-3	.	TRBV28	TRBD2	TGTGCCAGCAGTCCGACTAGCATCACAGATACGCAGTATTTT	CASSPTSITDTQYF
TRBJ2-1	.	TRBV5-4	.	TGTGCCAGCAGCCGGAGGACCAACAATGAGCAGTTCTTC	CASSRRTNNEQFF
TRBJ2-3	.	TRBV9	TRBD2	TGTGCCAGCAGCGACGGGACTAGCGGGCCTAACACAGATACGCAGTATTTT	CASSDGTSGPNTDTQYF
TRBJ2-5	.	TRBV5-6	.	TGTGCCAGCAGCTTGGCCGGTTTGATCAGGGAGACCCAGTACTTC	CASSLAGLIRETQYF
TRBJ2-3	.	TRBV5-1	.	TGCGCCAGCAGCCCAGGGTCAGATACGCAGTATTTT	CASSPGSDTQYF
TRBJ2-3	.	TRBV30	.	TGTGCCTGGAGTTATGGGGCAGGGTCGCAGTATTTT	CAWSYGAGSQYF
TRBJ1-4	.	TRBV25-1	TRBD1	TGTGCCAGCAGTGAACGTTACGGGACAGGGGGCAGGGAAAAACTGTTTTTT	CASSERYGTGGREKLFF
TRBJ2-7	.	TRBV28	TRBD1	TGTGCCAGCAGCCAGGGACAGCGTCCTTACGAGCAGTACTTC	CASSQGQRPYEQYF
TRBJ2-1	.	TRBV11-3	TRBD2	TGTGCCAGCAGCTTAGGGGGGGGTGAGCAGTTCTTC	CASSLGGGEQFF
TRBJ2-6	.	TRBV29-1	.	TGCAGCGTGCCTCGCGGGGACGGGGCCAACGTCCTGACTTTC	CSVPRGDGANVLTF
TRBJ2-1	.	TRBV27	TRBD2	TGTGCCAGCAGTTTATCTTTCGGGAGGGCCTACAATGAGCAGTTCTTC	CASSLSFGRAYNEQFF
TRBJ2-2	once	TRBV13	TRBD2	TGTGCCAGCAGCTTAATACCGGGACTAGCGGGATTGAGCACCGGGGAGCTGTTTTTT	CASSLIPGLAGLSTGELFF
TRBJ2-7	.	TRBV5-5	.	TGTGCCAGCAGCTTGGCGGCAGCCTTAGGGGTTGAGCAGTACTTC	CASSLAAALGVEQYF
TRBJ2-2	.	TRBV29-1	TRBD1	TGCAGCGTACCGGGACAGGGGGCGAACGGGGAGCTGTTTTTT	CSVPGQGANGELFF
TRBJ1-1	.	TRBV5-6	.	TGTGCCAGCAGCTCGGGGGGGGGCACTGAAGCTTTCTTT	CASSSGGGTEAFF
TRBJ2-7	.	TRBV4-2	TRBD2	TGTGCCAGCAGCCAAGAACGGGTGACGGGCGGGAGCTCCTACGAGCAGTACTTC	CASSQERVTGGSSYEQYF
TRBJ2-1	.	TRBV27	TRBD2	TGTGCCAGCAGTTTATGGACTAGCGGCTACAATGAGCAGTTCTTC	CASSLWTSGYNEQFF
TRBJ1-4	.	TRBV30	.	TGTGCCTGGAGGGCAGGGATAGAAAAACTGTTTTTT	CAWRAGIEKLFF
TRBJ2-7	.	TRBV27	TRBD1	TGTGCCAGCAGTACCTACAGGGGGTTAGGCTACGAGCAGTACTTC	CASSTYRGLGYEQYF
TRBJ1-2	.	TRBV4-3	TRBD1	TGCGCCAGCAGCCAACGAAGACAGGGGGCGGATGGCTACACCTTC	CASSQRRQGADGYTF
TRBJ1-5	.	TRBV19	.	TGTGCCAGTAGTATATGGGGCGCGAGCAATCAGCCCCAGCATTTT	CASSIWGASNQPQHF
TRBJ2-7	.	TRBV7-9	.	TGTGCCAGCAGCTCGGCGGCCACTGCCTTGTACGAGCAGTACTTC	CASSSAATALYEQYF
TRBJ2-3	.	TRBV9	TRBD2	TGTGCCAGCAACGTGGGAGGGGAAACAGATACGCAGTATTTT	CASNVGGETDTQYF
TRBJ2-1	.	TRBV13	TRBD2	TGTGCCAGCAGCTCTCGGGGACTAGCGGATCTTCCCAGGATCAATGAGCAGTTCTTC	CASSSRGLADLPRINEQFF
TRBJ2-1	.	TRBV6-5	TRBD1	TGTGCCAGCAGTCCCGGGACAGGGTACAATGAGCAGTTCTTC	CASSPGTGYNEQFF
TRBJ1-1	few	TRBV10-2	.	TGCGCCAGCCAAGGGGGGGTAGGGATCATGAACACTGAAGCTTTCTTT	CASQGGVGIMNTEAFF
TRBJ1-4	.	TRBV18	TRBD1	TGTGCCAGCTCACCTTGGACAGGGACTGAAAAACTGTTTTTT	CASSPWTGTEKLFF
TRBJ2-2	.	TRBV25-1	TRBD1	TGTGCCAGCAGTACAGGGGCGAGCACCGGGGAGCTGTTTTTT	CASSTGASTGELFF
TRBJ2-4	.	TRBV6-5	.	TGTGCCAGCAGTTACGGCCAGGGTGCGTACATTCAGTACTTC	CASSYGQGAYIQYF
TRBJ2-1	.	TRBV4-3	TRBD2	TGCGCCAGCAGCCTCGGACTAGCGGGGAACAATGAGCAGTTCTTC	CASSLGLAGNNEQFF
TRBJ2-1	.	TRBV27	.	TGTGCCAGCAGCCCGGGCGGGGGCCCGGGGCAGTTCTTC	CASSPGGGPGQFF
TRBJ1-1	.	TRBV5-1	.	TGCGCCAGCAGCTTGCGGCAGGGCCCTGAAGCTTTCTTT	CASSLRQGPEAFF
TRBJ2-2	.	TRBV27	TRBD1	TGTGCCAGCAGTCGGCAGGGGGCCGCCGGGGAGCTGTTTTTT	CASSRQGAAGELFF
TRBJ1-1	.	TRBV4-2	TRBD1	TGTGCCACCCGGGACAGCATGAACACTGAAGCTTTCTTT	CATRDSMNTEAFF
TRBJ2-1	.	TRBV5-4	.	TGTGCCAGCAGCTCACGGGAGACCCGAGGTGAGCAGTTCTTC	CASSSRETRGEQFF
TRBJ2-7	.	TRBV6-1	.	TGTGCGTCTGCCGGTCGAACCGCCTACGAGCAGTACTTC	CASAGRTAYEQYF